The entry below gives a single TCR beta chain sequence along with its context. It has no known antigen specificity. No much larger clone is present one base from it, and per-base qualities are unavailable. From the germline V gene, CDR1 is MNHNS and CDR2 is SASEGT. V lost 1 base and J lost 2 bases; the stretch between them is 12 bases long. From the cysteine up to the phenylalanine, the CDR3 has a length of 15 residues. Only CDR3 DNA remains: 45 bases, in frame from the first base. A second Seattle source provided samples from volunteer blood donors who had recovered from COVID-19. Each collaborating institution followed its own protocols to collect whole blood in K2EDTA tubes. Collaborator samples were shipped for TCRbeta analysis as frozen whole blood, isolated PBMCs, or DNA extracted from either sample type. The record originates from a study of blood T cell repertoires in COVID-19 (dated by TCRdb to 2018 to 2020). Study-level background: Samples covering the acute and convalescent phases of COVID-19 were provided by collaborators in the United States, Italy and Spain. The material from the prospective study consisted of cDNA or gDNA derived from T cells, B-cell-depleted T cells, or PBMCs. Deeply sampled blood TCRbeta repertoires from subjects exposed to, actively infected with, or recovered from COVID-19 were included in the dataset. The repertoires were released in a freely available public database meant as a resource for research on the immune response to SARS-CoV-2. The samples were drawn from the first 160 participants of the ongoing ImmuneRACE study and from over 950 subjects provided by 6 global collaborators. The sample metadata nearly always contained a de-identified subject ID, COVID-19 status, age in years and sex. Where available, HLA class I and class II types were obtained from metadata supplied by the sample provider rather than from assay-based typing.

TCRbeta CDR3 regions were amplified from genomic DNA by means of the immunoSEQ Assay, a bias-controlled multiplex PCR. The paper's data handling went like this. Nucleated cell counts per sample were estimated from amplification of reference gene primers within the assay. To quantify the absolute abundance of each unique TCRbeta CDR3 rearrangement, sequence reads were collapsed and filtered. Productive Simpson clonality was computed per sample as the square root of Simpson's diversity index over productive rearrangements. Not all clones reach the TCRdb copy of this immuneACCESS table, which keeps in-frame sequences only. Checked studies attribute under half of the gap to unresolved V genes and leave the rest unexplained. The V and J calls and clone size are taken from that table; D and trimming were inferred from the DNA. This sample gives over 300,000 clones in total; roughly 90% of them show up just once. The ten biggest clones cover about 6.8% of the sample.

On the study overall, not on this receptor specifically: Clinical and demographic metadata were provided uncurated, with the amount varying by source and participant.

This TCR came from a man younger than 30 who had recovered from COVID-19. The chain is encoded by TRBV6-1 joined to TRBJ2-7; the D gene is not confidently resolved. Source material: peripheral blood. This receptor has the CDR3 CASSEVARITYEQYF. The DNA reads TGTGCCAGCAGTGAAGTCGCTAGGATAACCTACGAGCAGTACTTC.